These 21 T cell receptor beta chains came from one sample sequenced in a study of post-analysis software for immune sequencing data. General study results and limits: Patients showed TRBV5-6, TRBV5-1 and TRBV20-1 among about five TRBV segments more frequent than in controls.

These receptors are not linked to any known antigen. Carried by the TCR beta cDNA libraries were unique molecular identifiers. TCRdb reprocessed the PCR reads via MiXCR and lists one record per CDR3 protein. The sample yields some 690,000 distinct CDR3 sequences, about 32% seen once. The source material was blood. Source of these receptors: a girl aged 5-17 years with multiple sclerosis.

V gene TRBV3-1 combines with J gene TRBJ1-6; D is unclear. The germline V and J ends were trimmed by 5 bases and 4 bases, with 9 bases remaining between them. CDR1 and CDR2 (germline): LGHDT, YNNKEL (reference sequence). This CDR3 has 14 residues. The CDR3 nucleotides are TGTGCCAGCAGCTTGACCGGATATAATTCACCCCTCCACTTT. As protein: CASSLTGYNSPLHF.

The chain joins TRBV7-2 to TRBJ2-1; TRBD2 matches at 16 bases. V lost 1 base, J lost 0 bases, and 3 bases stayed unmatched. The CDR3 extends over 19 amino acids. Germline loops: CDR1 SGHTA, CDR2 FQGNSA. The CDR3 DNA reads TGTGCCAGCAGCTTAGGGGGACTAGCGGGGGGGTACTCCTACAATGAGCAGTTCTTC. Its protein product is CASSLGGLAGGYSYNEQFF.

The CDR3 bases are TGTGCCATAGGGGTTAGCACGAGGGGTAACGAGCAGTACTTC. It codes for CAIGVSTRGNEQYF. The gene calls are TRBV12-3 or TRBV12-4 and TRBJ2-7; TRBD1 or TRBD2 may be the D gene (5 bases each). The V and J ends lost 10 bases and 5 bases respectively, with 21 bases between them. CDR3 length: 14 residues.

V is TRBV7-9 and J is TRBJ2-5; 7 nucleotides match TRBD1. There are 14 residues in the CDR3. Germline CDR1 and CDR2: SEHNR and FQNEAQ (reference sequence). J was trimmed by 3 bases and V by 0 bases; bases with no gene match: 1. CDR3 DNA: TGTGCCAGCAGCTTAGCTCAGGGGGAAGAGACCCAGTACTTC. As protein: CASSLAQGEETQYF.

This clonotype was detected only a few times. The CDR3 nucleotides read TGCGCCAGCAGCTTGACTACTCTTTACAATGAGCAGTTCTTC. Translating it yields CASSLTTLYNEQFF. This chain uses TRBV5-1 with TRBJ2-1; no firm D call. The CDR3 consists of 14 residues. V was cut by 1 base and J by 4 bases, with 9 bases left in between. Germline V gene lookup returns CDR1 SGHRS and CDR2 YFSETQ.

The table lists this clonotype with a few counts. V is TRBV20-1 and J is TRBJ1-5, with D uncertain. The CDR3 length is 12 residues. V lost 3 bases, J lost 7 bases, and 10 bases lay in between. The V gene's germline CDR1 is DFQATT and CDR2 SNEGSKA (reference sequence). The CDR3 DNA reads as TGCAGTGCTAGCCCGGGGAACCAGCCCCAGCATTTT. This translates into CSASPGNQPQHF.

The chain carries TRBV7-2 and TRBJ1-1; D is perhaps TRBD1 (6 bases). The CDR3 spans 15 residues. Germline V gene sequence: CDR1 SGHTA, CDR2 FQGNSA. The V end lost 6 bases, the J end lost 1 base, and 15 bases lay between the germline ends. For the CDR3, the DNA is TGTGCCAGCAGGAAAATCGGACAGACGAACACTGAAGCTTTCTTT. This sequence encodes CASRKIGQTNTEAFF. Full variable domain (rest looked up from reference TRBV7-2 and TRBJ1-1): GAGVSQSPSNKVTEKGKDVELRCDPISGHTALYWYRQSLGQGLEFLIYFQGNSAPDKSGLPSDRFSAERTGGSVSTLTIQRTQQEDSAVYLCASRKIGQTNTEAFFGQGTRLTVV.

The chain combines TRBV7-2 with TRBJ1-2; 8 bases align to TRBD1. After removal of 5 bases from V and 6 bases from J, the junction contained 11 bases not matched to a gene. The germline V gene has CDR1 SGHTA and CDR2 FQGNSA. The CDR3 spans 15 residues. This CDR3 is CASSQPNDRGDGYTF. The DNA of the CDR3 is TGTGCCAGCAGCCAACCCAACGACAGGGGAGATGGCTACACCTTC.

This clonotype occurred many times. The chain combines TRBV20-1 with TRBJ2-3, with 8 nucleotides matching TRBD1. J was trimmed by 0 bases and V by 6 bases; bases with no gene match: 5. Germline V gene sequence: CDR1 DFQATT, CDR2 SNEGSKA (reference sequence). This CDR3 is 14 amino acids long. Here the CDR3 DNA reads TGCAGTGCAACGGGACAGGATAGCACAGATACGCAGTATTTT. It encodes CSATGQDSTDTQYF.

The chain combines TRBV20-1 with TRBJ2-1; 8 bases map to TRBD2. V gave up 0 bases and J gave up 4 bases; unmatched junction bases: 11. The CDR3 spans 17 residues. Germline CDR1 is DFQATT and CDR2 is SNEGSKA (reference sequence). The CDR3 DNA follows: TGCAGTGCTAGAGATGGCGGGAGGCTAGCGGATTACAATGAGCAGTTCTTC. This codes for CSARDGGRLADYNEQFF.

The sample holds a few counts of this clonotype. The genes are TRBV5-6 and TRBJ1-2; the D is unclear. V lost 4 bases, J lost 5 bases, and 15 bases lay in between. The V gene's germline CDR1 is SGHDT and CDR2 YYEEEE. The length of the CDR3 is 14 residues. DNA for the CDR3: TGTGCCAGCAGCCCCATGGAAAGCGCTTATGGCTACACCTTC. Protein sequence: CASSPMESAYGYTF.

This clonotype was counted only a few times. J is TRBJ2-1 and V is TRBV20-1; D is perhaps TRBD2 (5 bases). The V end was cut by 3 bases, the J end by 0 bases, with 9 bases between. The germline V gene has CDR1 DFQATT and CDR2 SNEGSKA (reference sequence). The CDR3 loop spans 14 amino acids. CDR3 amino acids: CSASIGDSYNEQFF. The CDR3 DNA follows: TGCAGTGCTAGTATCGGGGACTCCTACAATGAGCAGTTCTTC.

This clonotype was found many times. The CDR3 DNA is TGCAGCGTTGAAGGTGTTTGGGATGAGCAGTTCTTC. It encodes CSVEGVWDEQFF. V is TRBV29-1 and J is TRBJ2-1, with no clear D. The CDR3 is made up of 12 amino acids. From germline, CDR1 is SQVTM and CDR2 ANQGSEA. The V gene lost 1 base and the J gene lost 8 bases, with 9 bases spanning the gap.

The J gene is TRBJ2-7, the V gene TRBV25-1, with a weak D call TRBD1 (6 bases). Germline V gene sequence: CDR1 MGHDK, CDR2 SYGVNS. The CDR3 totals 14 residues. V lost 3 bases and J 5 bases, leaving 14 bases between the germline ends. The CDR3 loop is CASSDTTGIDEQYF. In DNA, the CDR3 is TGTGCCAGCAGTGATACTACAGGGATCGACGAGCAGTACTTC.

This rearrangement joins TRBV27 to TRBJ2-7; 8 nucleotides match TRBD1. With 6 bases clipped from V and 4 bases from J, the junction kept 17 bases outside the gene matches. CDR3 size: 17 residues. Germline CDR1 reads MNHEY; CDR2 reads SMNVEV (reference sequence). The CDR3 coding sequence is TGTGCCAGCAGCCAAGAAGGTCACGGACAGGGTTGGTACGAGCAGTACTTC. Translation gives CASSQEGHGQGWYEQYF.

This chain uses TRBV5-5 with TRBJ2-6; D may be TRBD1 or TRBD2 (5 bases each). Germline assignment: CDR1 SGHKS and CDR2 YYEKEE (reference sequence). Trimming left V 2 bases short and J 2 bases short, with 8 bases between. The CDR3 spans 15 residues. CDR3 sequence: CASSFSGPGANVLTF. CDR3 sequence (DNA): TGTGCCAGCAGCTTTTCGGGGCCTGGGGCCAACGTCCTGACTTTC.

This clonotype showed up just a few times. The rearrangement uses TRBV12-3 or TRBV12-4 and TRBJ2-6; 8 bases agree with TRBD1. This CDR3 is 17 amino acids long. With V trimmed by 2 bases and J by 13 bases, 16 bases remained unmatched. The CDR3 sequence: CASSLSTVGQGALVLTF. Written as DNA, the CDR3 is TGTGCCAGCAGTTTATCTACCGTTGGGCAGGGGGCGCTTGTCCTGACTTTC.

The chain couples TRBV20-1 to TRBJ2-7; 8 bases map to TRBD2. CDR3 length equals 13 residues. Germline-derived CDR1 and CDR2 are DFQATT and SNEGSKA (reference sequence). The junction had 4 bases not matched to a gene; V was cut back by 6 bases and J by 0 bases. CDR3 region: CSAYRGGSYEQYF. CDR3 nucleotide sequence: TGCAGTGCCTATCGGGGGGGCTCCTACGAGCAGTACTTC.

This sequence joins TRBV9 and TRBJ2-5, with 9 bases that match TRBD1. Germline assignment: CDR1 SGDLS and CDR2 YYNGEE. The CDR3 loop spans 14 amino acids. V lost 1 base to trimming and J lost 3 bases; unmatched junction nucleotides: 1. The CDR3 reads CASSVRTGEETQYF. CDR3 DNA sequence: TGTGCCAGCAGCGTAAGGACAGGGGAAGAGACCCAGTACTTC.

This clonotype was detected a few times. The chain joins TRBV2 to TRBJ2-5; 10 bases line up with TRBD1. V lost 5 bases and J lost 4; bases outside the gene matches: 7. This CDR3 contains 15 residues. Germline-derived CDR1 and CDR2 are SNHLY and FYNNEI. The CDR3 loop reads CASSQTRTGGETQYF. CDR3 DNA: TGTGCCAGCAGTCAGACCCGGACAGGGGGAGAGACCCAGTACTTC.

This chain links TRBV5-1 with TRBJ2-5; TRBD1 might be the D (5 bases). The V end was cut by 0 bases, the J end by 0 bases, with 9 bases between. In germline, CDR1 is SGHRS, CDR2 YFSETQ. This CDR3 is built from 15 residues. The CDR3 DNA sequence: TGCGCCAGCAGCTTGGAGACAGACCACCAAGAGACCCAGTACTTC. Translating it yields CASSLETDHQETQYF. The whole variable domain, filled in from reference TRBV5-1 and TRBJ2-5, reads KAGVTQTPRYLIKTRGQQVTLSCSPISGHRSVSWYQQTPGQGLQFLFEYFSETQRNKGNFPGRFSGRQFSNSRSEMNVSTLELGDSALYLCASSLETDHQETQYFGPGTRLLVL.